The T cell receptor (beta chain) under discussion was sequenced for a study of T-cell memory formation after mild COVID-19. Study-level information: Largely donor-specific TCR clusters were found. Overall study results and limits: The study found balanced CD4/CD8 in clones contracting day 15 to 85 and a CD4+ lean in later expanders. Most CD4+ clones that shrank were in CM and EM, while CD8+ ones turned up in EMRA.

cDNA libraries for TCR alpha and TCR beta, carrying sample barcodes and UMIs, came from 5'RACE with constant-segment primers. TCRdb re-analysed the 5' RACE reads in MiXCR, keeping a single row per CDR3 protein. The sample gives about 110,000 distinct CDR3 sequences, 15% to 20% of which show up once; 5% to 7% is in the top ten. About this clonotype itself: No antigen is known for it.

This receptor was taken from a man between 18 and 29 years old who had mild COVID-19 (a few samples of this study predate the infection). Cell type and time point are not known. Sequencing input: PBMCs or a T cell subset sorted from them (not recorded which).

The CDR3 here is CASSFRTEEETQYF. CDR3 DNA sequence: TGCGCCAGCAGCTTCAGGACAGAAGAAGAGACCCAGTACTTC. V gene TRBV5-1 combines with J gene TRBJ2-5, with a tentative D call TRBD1 (6 bases). Germline CDR1 SGHRS, CDR2 YFSETQ. The CDR3 is 14 residues long. Trimming removed 2 bases from V and 3 bases from J, with 11 bases in between.